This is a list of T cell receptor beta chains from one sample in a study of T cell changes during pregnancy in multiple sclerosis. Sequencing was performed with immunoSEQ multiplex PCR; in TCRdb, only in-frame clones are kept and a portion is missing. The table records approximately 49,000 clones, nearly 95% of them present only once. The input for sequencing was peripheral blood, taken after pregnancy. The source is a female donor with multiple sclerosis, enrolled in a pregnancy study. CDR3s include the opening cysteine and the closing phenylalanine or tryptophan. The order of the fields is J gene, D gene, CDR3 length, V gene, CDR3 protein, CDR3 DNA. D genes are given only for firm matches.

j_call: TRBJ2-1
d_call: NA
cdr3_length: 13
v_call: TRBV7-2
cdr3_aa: CASSLIGSNEQFF
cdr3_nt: TGTGCCAGCAGCTTAATCGGGAGCAATGAGCAGTTCTTC

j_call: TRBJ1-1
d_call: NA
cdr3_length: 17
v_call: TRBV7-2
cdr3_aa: CASSLEWGRATETEAFF
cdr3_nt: TGTGCCAGCAGCTTAGAATGGGGCAGGGCAACTGAGACTGAAGCTTTCTTT

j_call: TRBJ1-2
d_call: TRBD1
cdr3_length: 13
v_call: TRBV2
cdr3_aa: CASNTRGPDGYTF
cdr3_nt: TGTGCCAGCAATACCAGGGGGCCCGATGGCTACACCTTC

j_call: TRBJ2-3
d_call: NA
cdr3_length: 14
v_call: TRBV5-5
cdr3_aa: CASSFAGGTDTQYF
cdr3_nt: TGTGCCAGCAGCTTTGCGGGTGGTACAGATACGCAGTATTTT

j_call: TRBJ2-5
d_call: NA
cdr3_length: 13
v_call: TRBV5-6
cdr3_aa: CASSLASGETQYF
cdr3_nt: TGTGCCAGCAGCTTAGCCAGCGGGGAGACCCAGTACTTC

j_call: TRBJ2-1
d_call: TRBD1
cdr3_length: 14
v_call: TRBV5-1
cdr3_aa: CASSATTGDYEQFF
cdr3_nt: TGCGCCAGCAGCGCAACGACAGGGGATTATGAGCAGTTCTTC

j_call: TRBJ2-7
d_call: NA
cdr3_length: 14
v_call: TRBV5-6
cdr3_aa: CASSPGVDFNEQYF
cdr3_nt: TGTGCCAGCAGCCCAGGGGTGGATTTCAACGAGCAGTACTTC

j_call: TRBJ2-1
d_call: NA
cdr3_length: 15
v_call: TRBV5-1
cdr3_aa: CASSLGQIALGEQFF
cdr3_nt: TGCGCCAGCAGCTTAGGACAGATCGCCCTCGGTGAGCAGTTCTTC

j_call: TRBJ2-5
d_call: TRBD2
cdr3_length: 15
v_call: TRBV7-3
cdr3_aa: CASSPFPGGEETQYF
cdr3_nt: TGTGCCAGCAGCCCATTCCCCGGGGGGGAAGAGACCCAGTACTTC

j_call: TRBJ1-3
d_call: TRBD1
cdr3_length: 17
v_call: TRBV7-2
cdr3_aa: CASSLGGQGVSGNTIYF
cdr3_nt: TGTGCCAGCAGCTTAGGGGGACAGGGGGTCTCTGGAAACACCATATATTTT

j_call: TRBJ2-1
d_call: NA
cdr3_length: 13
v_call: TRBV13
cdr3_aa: CASSVGGYNEQFF
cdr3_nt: TGTGCCAGCAGCGTAGGCGGCTACAATGAGCAGTTCTTC

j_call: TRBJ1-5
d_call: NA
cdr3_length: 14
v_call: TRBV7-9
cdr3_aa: CASTIQGSNQPQHF
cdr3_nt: TGTGCCAGCACCATACAGGGTAGCAATCAGCCCCAGCATTTT

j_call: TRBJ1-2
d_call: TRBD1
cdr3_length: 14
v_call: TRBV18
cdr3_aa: CASSPPTGSYGYTF
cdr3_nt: TGTGCCAGCTCACCACCGACAGGGAGCTATGGCTACACCTTC

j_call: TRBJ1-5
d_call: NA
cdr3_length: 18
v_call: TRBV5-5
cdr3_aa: CASSLIPLATRFNQPQHF
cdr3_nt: TGTGCCAGCAGCTTGATTCCCCTAGCCACCCGGTTCAATCAGCCCCAGCATTTT